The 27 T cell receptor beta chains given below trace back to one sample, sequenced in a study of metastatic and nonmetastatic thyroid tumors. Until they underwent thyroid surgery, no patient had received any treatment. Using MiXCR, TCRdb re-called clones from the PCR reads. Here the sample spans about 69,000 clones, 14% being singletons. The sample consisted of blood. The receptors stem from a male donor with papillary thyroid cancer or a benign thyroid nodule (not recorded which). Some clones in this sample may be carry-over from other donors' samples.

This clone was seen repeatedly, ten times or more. The CDR3 region has the DNA TGTGCCAGCGCGAGACATAAGGGTTCCTACGAGCAGTACGTC. Translated: CASARHKGSYEQYV. The chain uses TRBV6-1 and TRBJ2-7; D is uncertain. The CDR3 sequence is 14 residues long. V dropped 8 bases and J dropped 1 base, with 15 bases sitting between them. Germline CDR1 MNHNS, CDR2 SASEGT.

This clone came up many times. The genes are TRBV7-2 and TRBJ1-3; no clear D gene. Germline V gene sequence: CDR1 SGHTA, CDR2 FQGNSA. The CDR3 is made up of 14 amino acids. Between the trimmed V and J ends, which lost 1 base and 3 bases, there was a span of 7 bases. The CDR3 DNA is TGTGCCAGCAGCTTAGTAGGCAGTGGAAACACCATATATTTT. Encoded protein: CASSLVGSGNTIYF.

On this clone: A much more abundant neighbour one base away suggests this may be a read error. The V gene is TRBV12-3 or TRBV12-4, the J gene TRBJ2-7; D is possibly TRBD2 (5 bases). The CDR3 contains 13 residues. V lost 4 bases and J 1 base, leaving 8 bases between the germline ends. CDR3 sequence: CASSSGISYEQYF. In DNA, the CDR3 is TGTGCCAGCAGTTCGGGAATATCCTACGAGCAGTACTTC.

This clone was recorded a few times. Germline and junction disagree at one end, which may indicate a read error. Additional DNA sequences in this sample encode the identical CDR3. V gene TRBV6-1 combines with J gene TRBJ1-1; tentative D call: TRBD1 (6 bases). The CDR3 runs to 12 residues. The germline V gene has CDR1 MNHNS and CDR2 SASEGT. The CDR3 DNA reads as TGTGCCAGCAGCTCAGGGGCAACTGAGGCTTTCTTT. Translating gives CASSSGATEAFF.

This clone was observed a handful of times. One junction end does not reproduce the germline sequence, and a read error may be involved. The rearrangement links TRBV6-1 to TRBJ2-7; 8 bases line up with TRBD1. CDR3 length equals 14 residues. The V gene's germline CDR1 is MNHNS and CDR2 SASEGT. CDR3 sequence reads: CASNRDRFSYEQCF. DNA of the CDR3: TGTGCCAGCAACCGGGACAGGTTCTCCTACGAGCAGTGCTTC.

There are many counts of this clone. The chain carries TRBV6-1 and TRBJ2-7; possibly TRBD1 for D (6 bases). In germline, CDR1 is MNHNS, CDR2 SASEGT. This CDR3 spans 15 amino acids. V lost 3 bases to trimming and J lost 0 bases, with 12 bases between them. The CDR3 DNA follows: TGTGCCAGCAGTGATATCACAGGGACCTCCTACGAGCAGTACTTC. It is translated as CASSDITGTSYEQYF.

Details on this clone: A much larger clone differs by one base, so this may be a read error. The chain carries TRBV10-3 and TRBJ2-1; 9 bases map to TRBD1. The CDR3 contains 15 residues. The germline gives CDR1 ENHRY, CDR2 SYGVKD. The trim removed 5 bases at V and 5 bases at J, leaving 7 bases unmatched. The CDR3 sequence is CAISPKTGGDNEQFF. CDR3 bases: TGTGCCATCAGTCCGAAGACAGGGGGGGACAATGAGCAGTTCTTC.

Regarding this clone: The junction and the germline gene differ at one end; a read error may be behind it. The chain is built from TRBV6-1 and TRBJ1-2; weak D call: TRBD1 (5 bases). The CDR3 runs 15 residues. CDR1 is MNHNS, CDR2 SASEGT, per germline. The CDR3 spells CASSESTGEAYSYTF. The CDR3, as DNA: TGTGCCAGCAGTGAATCCACAGGTGAGGCCTATAGCTACACCTTC.

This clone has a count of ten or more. In DNA form, the CDR3 reads TGCGCCAGCAGTTCCGGGATTGAGACCCAGTACTTC. This encodes CASSSGIETQYF. V and J are TRBV10-2 and TRBJ2-5; TRBD2 might be the D (5 bases). CDR3 length: 12 amino acids. CDR1 WSHSY and CDR2 SAAADI come from the germline V gene. Trimming cost V 5 bases and J 5 bases, with 9 bases left between them.

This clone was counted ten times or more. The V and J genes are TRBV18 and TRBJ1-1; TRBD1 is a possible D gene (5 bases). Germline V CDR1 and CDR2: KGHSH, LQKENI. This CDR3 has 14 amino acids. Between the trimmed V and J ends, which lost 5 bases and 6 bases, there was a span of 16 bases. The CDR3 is CASSIGGESAEAFF. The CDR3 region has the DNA TGTGCCAGCTCAATCGGAGGGGAAAGTGCTGAAGCTTTCTTT.

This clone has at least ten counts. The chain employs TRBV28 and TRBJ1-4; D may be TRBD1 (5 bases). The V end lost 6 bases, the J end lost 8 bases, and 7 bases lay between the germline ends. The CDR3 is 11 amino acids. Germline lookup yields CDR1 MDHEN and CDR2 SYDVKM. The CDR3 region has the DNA TGTGCCAGCAGCTACAGGGAAAAACTGTTTTTT. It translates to CASSYREKLFF.

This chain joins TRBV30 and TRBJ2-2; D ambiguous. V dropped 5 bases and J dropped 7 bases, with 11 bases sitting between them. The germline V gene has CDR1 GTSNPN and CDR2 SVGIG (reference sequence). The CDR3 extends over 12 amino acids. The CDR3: CAWGFYHGELFF. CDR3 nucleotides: TGTGCCTGGGGGTTCTATCACGGGGAGCTGTTTTTT.

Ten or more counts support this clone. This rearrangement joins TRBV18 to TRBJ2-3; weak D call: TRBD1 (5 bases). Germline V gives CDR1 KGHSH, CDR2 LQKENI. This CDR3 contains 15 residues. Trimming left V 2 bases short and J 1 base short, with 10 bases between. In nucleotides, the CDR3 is TGTGCCAGCTCACCAATACAGGTCCGCACAGATACGCAGTATTTT. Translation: CASSPIQVRTDTQYF.

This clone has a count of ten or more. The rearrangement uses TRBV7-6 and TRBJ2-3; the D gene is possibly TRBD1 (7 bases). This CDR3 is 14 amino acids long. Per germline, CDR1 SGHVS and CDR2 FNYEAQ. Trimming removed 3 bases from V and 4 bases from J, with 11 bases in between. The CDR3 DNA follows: TGTGCCAGCAGCTTTCAGGGGGACTCAGATACGCAGTATTTT. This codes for CASSFQGDSDTQYF.

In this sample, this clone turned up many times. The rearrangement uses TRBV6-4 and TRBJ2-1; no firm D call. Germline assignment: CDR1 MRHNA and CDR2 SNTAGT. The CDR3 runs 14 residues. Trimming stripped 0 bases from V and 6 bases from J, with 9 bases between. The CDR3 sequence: CASSDSADGNEQFF. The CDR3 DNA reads TGTGCCAGCAGTGACTCGGCCGACGGCAATGAGCAGTTCTTC.

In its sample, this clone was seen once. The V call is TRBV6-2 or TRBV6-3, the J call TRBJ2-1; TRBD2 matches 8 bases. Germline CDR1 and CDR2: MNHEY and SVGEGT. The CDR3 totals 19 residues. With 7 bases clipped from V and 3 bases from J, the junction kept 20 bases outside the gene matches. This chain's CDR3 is CASTGGVSGKRVIYNEQFF. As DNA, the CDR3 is TGTGCCAGCACCGGGGGGGTAAGCGGGAAAAGAGTCATCTACAATGAGCAGTTCTTC.

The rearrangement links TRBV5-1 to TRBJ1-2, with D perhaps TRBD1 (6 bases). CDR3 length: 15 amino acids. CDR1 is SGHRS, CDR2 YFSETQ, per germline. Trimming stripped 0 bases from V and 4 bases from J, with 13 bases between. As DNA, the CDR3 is TGCGCCAGCAGCTTGGCAGGGCAGGGGAGCTATGGCTACACCTTC. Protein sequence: CASSLAGQGSYGYTF.

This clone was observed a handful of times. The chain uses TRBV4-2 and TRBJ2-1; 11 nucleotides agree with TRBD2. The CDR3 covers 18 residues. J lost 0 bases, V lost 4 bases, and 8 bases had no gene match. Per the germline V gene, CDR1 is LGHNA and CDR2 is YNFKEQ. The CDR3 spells CASSPGLAVLFSYNEQFF. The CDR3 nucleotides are TGTGCCAGCAGCCCGGGACTAGCGGTACTTTTCTCCTACAATGAGCAGTTCTTC.

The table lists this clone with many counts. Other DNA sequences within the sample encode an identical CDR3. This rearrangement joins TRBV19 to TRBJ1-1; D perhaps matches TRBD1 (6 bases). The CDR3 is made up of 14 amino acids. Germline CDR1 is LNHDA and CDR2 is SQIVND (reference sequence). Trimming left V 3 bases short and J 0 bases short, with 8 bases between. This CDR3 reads CASSIGGLNTEAFF. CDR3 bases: TGTGCCAGTAGTATCGGGGGGCTGAACACTGAAGCTTTCTTT.

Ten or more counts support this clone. CDR3 sequence (DNA): TGTGCCAGCAGTCAGCAATCGAGCTCCTACGAGCAGTACTTC. Its translation: CASSQQSSSYEQYF. V gene TRBV28 combines with J gene TRBJ2-7; D call uncertain. V lost 5 bases and J lost 0, with 11 bases in between. CDR3 length: 14 residues. Per germline, CDR1 MDHEN and CDR2 SYDVKM.

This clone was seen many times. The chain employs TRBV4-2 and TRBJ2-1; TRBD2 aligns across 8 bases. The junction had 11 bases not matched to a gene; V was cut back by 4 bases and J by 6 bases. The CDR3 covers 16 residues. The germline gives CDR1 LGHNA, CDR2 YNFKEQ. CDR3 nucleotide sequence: TGTGCCAGCAGCCCGTCCGGGACTAGTAGTGCCAATGAGCAGTTCTTC. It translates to CASSPSGTSSANEQFF.

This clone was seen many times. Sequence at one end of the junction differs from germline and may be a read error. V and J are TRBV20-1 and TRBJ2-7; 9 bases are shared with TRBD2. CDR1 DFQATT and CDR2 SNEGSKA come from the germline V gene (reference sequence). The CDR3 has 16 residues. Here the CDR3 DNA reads TGCAGTGCTGGAGAAGGAGGCGGGAGGGCCGTCTACGAGCAGTACTTC. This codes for CSAGEGGGRAVYEQYF.

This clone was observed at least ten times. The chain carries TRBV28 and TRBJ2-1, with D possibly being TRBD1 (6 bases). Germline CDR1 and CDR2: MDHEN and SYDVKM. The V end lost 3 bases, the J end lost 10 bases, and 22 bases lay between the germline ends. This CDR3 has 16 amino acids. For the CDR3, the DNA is TGTGCCAGCAGTTTCCCCCGGGACACCCAACCTCTAGAGCAGTTCTTC. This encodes CASSFPRDTQPLEQFF.

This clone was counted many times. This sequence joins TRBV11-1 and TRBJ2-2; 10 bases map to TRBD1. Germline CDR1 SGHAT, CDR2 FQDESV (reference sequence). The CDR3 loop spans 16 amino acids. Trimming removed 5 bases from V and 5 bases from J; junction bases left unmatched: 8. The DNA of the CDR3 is TGTGCCAGCAGCGCCTGGACAGGGGGGAATACCGGGGAGCTGTTTTTT. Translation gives CASSAWTGGNTGELFF.

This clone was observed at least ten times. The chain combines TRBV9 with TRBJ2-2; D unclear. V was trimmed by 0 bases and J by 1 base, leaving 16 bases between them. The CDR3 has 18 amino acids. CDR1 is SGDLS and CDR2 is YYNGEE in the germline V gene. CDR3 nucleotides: TGTGCCAGCAGCGTAGTTGCTCCCGCTTTTGGGAACACCGGGGAGCTGTTTTTT. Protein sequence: CASSVVAPAFGNTGELFF. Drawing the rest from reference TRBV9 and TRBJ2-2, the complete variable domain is DSGVTQTPKHLITATGQRVTLRCSPRSGDLSVYWYQQSLDQGLQFLIQYYNGEERAKGNILERFSAQQFPDLHSELNLSSLELGDSALYFCASSVVAPAFGNTGELFFGEGSRLTVL.

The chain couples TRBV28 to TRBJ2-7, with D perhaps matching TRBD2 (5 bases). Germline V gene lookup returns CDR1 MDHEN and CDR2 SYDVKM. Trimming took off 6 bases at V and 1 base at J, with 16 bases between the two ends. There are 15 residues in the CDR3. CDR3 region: CASRRRAVYSYEQYF. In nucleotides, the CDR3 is TGTGCCAGCAGAAGGCGAGCGGTATATTCCTACGAGCAGTACTTC.

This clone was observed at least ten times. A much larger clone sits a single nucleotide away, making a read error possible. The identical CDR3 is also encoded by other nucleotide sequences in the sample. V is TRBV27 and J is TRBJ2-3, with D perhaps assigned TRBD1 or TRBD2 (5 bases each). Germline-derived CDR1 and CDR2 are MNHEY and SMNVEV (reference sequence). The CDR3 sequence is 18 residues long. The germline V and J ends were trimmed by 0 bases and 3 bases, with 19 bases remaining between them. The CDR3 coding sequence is TGTGCCAGCAGTTTATCGCCTAGTGGAGGTGGGGGTACAGATACGCAGTATTTT. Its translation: CASSLSPSGGGGTDTQYF.